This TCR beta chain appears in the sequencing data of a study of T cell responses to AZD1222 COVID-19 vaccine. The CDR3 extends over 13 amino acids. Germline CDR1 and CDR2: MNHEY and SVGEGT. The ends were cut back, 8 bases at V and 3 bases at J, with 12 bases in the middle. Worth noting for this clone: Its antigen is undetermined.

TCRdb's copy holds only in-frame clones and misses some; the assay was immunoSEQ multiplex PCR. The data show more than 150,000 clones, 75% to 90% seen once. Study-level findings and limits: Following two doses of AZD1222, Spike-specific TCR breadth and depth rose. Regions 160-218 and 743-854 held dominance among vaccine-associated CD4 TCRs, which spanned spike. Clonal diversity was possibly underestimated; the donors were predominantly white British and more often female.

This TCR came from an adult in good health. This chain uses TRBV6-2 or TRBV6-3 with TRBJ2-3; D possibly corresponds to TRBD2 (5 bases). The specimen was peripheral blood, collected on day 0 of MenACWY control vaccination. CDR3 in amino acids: CASRRRGTDTQYF. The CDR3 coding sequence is TGTGCCAGCCGCCGTCGGGGAACAGATACGCAGTATTTT.